Here is one TCR beta chain with its context. No antigen is known for it. This may come from a read error, since a much larger clone is one base off. Germline V gene lookup returns CDR1 MNHNS and CDR2 SASEGT. The trim removed 4 bases at V and 10 bases at J, leaving 6 bases unmatched. The length of the CDR3 is 13 residues. Arm-PCR of CDR3 regions and iRepertoire HTBI primers were used to build TCR beta libraries. TCRdb passed the multiplex PCR reads through MiXCR, listing each CDR3 protein once. The sample lists about 620,000 distinct CDR3 sequences, roughly 15% occurring once. Specified time point: newly diagnosed GD, antithyroid drugs for less than 3 months. The authors made the TCR library using RNA they extracted from PBMCs. This sample was taken from a study of regulatory T cells in long-lasting Graves disease. Study-level background: The antithyroid drugs taken by newly diagnosed Graves' patients had been used for under 3 months.

Study observations and caveats: Sample size, which was small, may have reduced accuracy.

In addition, the sample was reused for a study of T cells in Graves' hyperthyroidism and ophthalmopathy. As that report states: Together with thyroid ultrasound, orbital computed tomography, serum thyroxine and TRAb, clinical symptoms were used for diagnoses.

This sequence joins TRBV6-1 and TRBJ1-1, with TRBD1 matching 10 bases. Sequences were derived from peripheral blood mononuclear cells (PBMCs), sampled at new diagnosis, from a patient treated with antithyroid drugs. The TCR was taken from a woman between 25 and 40 years old with Graves disease. CDR3 sequence: CASSGQGASLAFF. DNA for the CDR3: TGTGCCAGCAGTGGACAGGGGGCAAGTCTAGCTTTCTTT.